The clone carrying this T cell receptor (beta chain) was seen a handful of times. Plated together were roughly 200,000 CFSE-labeled responder cells and roughly 200,000 irradiated, violet-dye-labeled stimulator cells. Sorted after the reaction were proliferating CFSE-low CD3+CD4+ and CD3+CD8+ responders. The sample originates from a study of graft-versus-host responses after intestinal transplantation. Study-wide context: Transplants given to recipients were multivisceral, liver-intestinal, or isolated intestinal. The study gave all recipients anti-thymocyte globulin induction, then tacrolimus and steroids for two to three years. General study results and limits: Marrow from the recipient contained GvH clones, some of which had appeared first in ileum or blood.

Using immunoSEQ multiplex PCR, the repertoire was profiled, and TCRdb retains in-frame clones only, with some absent. The sample carries about 23,000 clones, around 43% recorded once. The CDR3 sequence is 16 residues long. V shed 3 bases and J 7 bases; nucleotides not matched to a gene: 10. Germline lookup yields CDR1 SNHLY and CDR2 FYNNEI. The V gene is TRBV2, the J gene TRBJ2-2; 8 bases are a match to TRBD2. This receptor was obtained from a human patient who was an organ donor for intestinal transplantation. The sequences come from alloreactive CD8+ T cells from a mixed lymphocyte reaction culture, collected before transplantation. Subset given: CFSE-low proliferating T cells sorted from approximately 6-day pre-transplant mixed lymphocyte reaction (GvH or HvG direction). The CDR3 loop is CASSDPGTRISGELFF. The CDR3 DNA follows: TGTGCCAGCAGTGACCCCGGGACTAGGATCAGCGGGGAGCTGTTTTTT.